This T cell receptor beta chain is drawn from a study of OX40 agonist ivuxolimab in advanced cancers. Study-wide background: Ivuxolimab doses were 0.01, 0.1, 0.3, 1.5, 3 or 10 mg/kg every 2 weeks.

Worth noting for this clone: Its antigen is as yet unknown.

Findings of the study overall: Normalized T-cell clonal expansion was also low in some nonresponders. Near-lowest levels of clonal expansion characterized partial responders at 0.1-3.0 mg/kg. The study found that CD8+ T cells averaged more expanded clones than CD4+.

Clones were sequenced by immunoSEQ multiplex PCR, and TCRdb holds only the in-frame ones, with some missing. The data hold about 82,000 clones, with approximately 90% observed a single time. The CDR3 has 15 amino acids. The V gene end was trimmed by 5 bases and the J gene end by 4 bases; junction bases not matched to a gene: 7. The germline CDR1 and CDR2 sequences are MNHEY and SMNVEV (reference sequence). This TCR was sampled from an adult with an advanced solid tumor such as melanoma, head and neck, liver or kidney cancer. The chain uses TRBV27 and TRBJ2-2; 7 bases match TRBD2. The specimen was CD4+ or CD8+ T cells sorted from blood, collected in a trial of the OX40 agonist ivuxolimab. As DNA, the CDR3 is TGTGCCAGCAGTCGGGGGGAACGTAGCACCGGGGAGCTGTTTTTT. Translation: CASSRGERSTGELFF.